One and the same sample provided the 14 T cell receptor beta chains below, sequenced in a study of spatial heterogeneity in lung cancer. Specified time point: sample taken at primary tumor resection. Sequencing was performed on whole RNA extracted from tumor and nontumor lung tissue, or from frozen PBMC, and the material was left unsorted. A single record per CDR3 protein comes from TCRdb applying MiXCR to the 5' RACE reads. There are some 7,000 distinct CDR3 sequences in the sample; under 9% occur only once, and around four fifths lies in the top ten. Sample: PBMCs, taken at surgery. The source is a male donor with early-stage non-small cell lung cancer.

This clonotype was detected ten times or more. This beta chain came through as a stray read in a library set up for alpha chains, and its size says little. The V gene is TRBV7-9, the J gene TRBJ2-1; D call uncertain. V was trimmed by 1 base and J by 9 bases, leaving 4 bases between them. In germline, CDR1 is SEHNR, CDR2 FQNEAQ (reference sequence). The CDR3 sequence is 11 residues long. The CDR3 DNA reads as TGTGCCAGCAGCTTAGGGGGTGAGCAGTTCTTC. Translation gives CASSLGGEQFF.

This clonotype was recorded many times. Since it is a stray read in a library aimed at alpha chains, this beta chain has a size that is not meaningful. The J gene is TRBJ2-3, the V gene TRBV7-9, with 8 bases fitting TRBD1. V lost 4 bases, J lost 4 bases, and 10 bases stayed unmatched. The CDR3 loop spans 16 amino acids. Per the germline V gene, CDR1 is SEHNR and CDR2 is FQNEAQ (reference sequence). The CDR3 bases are TGTGCCAGCAGCTCAAACGACAGGGGAGATTCAGATACGCAGTATTTT. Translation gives CASSSNDRGDSDTQYF.

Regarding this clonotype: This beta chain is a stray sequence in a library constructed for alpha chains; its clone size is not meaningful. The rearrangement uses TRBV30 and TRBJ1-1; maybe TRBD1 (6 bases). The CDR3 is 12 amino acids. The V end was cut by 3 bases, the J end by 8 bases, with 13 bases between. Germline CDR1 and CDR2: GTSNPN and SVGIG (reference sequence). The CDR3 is CAWRTRTGEAFF. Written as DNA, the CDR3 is TGTGCCTGGAGAACCCGCACAGGGGAAGCTTTCTTT.

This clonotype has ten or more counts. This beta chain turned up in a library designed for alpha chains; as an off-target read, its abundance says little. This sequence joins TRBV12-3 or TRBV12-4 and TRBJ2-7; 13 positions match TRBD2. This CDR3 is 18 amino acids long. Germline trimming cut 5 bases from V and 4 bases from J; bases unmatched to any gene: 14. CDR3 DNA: TGTGCCAGCAGTCAAAAGGTGGGACTAGCGGGGACTCCTTACGAGCAGTACTTC. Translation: CASSQKVGLAGTPYEQYF.

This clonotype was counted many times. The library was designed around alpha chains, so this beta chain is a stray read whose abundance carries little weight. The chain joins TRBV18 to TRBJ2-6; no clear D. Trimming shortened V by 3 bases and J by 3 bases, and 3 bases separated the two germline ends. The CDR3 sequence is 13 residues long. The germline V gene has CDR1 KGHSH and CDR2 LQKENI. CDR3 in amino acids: CASSPVGANVLTF. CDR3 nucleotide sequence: TGTGCCAGCTCACCTGTTGGGGCCAACGTCCTGACTTTC.

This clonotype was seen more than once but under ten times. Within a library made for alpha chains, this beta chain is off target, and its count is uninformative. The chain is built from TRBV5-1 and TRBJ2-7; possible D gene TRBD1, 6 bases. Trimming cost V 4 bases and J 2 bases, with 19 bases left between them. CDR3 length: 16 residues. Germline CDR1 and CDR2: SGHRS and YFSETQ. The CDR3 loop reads CASSPGPGHRAYEQYV. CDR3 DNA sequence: TGCGCCAGCAGCCCCGGCCCGGGACATAGGGCCTACGAGCAGTACGTC.

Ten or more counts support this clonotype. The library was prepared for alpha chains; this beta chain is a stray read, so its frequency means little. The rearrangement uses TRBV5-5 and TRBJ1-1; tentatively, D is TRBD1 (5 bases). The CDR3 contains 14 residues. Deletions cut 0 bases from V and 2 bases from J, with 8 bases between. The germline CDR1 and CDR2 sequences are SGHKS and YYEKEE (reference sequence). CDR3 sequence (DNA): TGTGCCAGCAGCTTGGGACAGAAAAACACTGAAGCTTTCTTT. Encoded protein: CASSLGQKNTEAFF. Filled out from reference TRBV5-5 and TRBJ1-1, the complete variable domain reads DAGVTQSPTHLIKTRGQQVTLRCSPISGHKSVSWYQQVLGQGPQFIFQYYEKEERGRGNFPDRFSARQFPNYSSELNVNALLLGDSALYLCASSLGQKNTEAFFGQGTRLTVV.

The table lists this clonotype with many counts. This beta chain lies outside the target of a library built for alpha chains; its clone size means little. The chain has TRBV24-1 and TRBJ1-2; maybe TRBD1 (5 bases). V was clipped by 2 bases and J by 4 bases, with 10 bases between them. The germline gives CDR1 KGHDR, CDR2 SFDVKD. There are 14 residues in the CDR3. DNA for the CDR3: TGTGCCACCAGTGATTCCGGGGGTACCTATGGCTACACCTTC. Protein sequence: CATSDSGGTYGYTF.

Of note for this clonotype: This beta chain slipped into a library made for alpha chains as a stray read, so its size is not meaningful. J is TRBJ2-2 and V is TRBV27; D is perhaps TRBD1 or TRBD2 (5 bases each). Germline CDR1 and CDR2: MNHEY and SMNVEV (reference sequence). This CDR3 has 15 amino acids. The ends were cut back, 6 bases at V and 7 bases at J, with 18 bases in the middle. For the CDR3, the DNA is TGTGCCAGCAGCCGCCGAGGGGCGAAGGACGGGGAGCTGTTTTTT. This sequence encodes CASSRRGAKDGELFF.

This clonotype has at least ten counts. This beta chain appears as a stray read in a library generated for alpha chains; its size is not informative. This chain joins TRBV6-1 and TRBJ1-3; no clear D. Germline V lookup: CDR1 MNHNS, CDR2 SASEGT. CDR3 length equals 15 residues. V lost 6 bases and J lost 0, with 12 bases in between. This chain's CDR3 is CASSSMGGSGNTIYF. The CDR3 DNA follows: TGTGCCAGCAGCTCCATGGGCGGCTCTGGAAACACCATATATTTT.

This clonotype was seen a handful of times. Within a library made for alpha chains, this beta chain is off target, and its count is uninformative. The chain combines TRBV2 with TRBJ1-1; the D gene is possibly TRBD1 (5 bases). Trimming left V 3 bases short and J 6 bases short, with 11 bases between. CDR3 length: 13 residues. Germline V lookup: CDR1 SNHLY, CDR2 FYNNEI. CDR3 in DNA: TGTGCCAGCAGTGAGGTGGGGGAACCTGAAGCTTTCTTT. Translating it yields CASSEVGEPEAFF.

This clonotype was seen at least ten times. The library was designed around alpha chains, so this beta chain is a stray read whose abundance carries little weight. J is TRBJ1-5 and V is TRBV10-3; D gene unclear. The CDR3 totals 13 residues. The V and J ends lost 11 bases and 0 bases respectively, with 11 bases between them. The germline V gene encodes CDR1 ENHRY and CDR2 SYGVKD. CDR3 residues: CASRRDSNQPQHF. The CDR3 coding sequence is TGTGCCTCCCGTAGGGATAGCAATCAGCCCCAGCATTTT.

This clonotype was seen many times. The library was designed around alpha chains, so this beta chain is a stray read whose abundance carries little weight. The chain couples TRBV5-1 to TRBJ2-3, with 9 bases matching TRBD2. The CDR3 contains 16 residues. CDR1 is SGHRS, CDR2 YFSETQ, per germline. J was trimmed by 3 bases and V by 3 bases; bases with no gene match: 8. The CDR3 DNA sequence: TGCGCCAGCAGCTGGGGGCAGCGGGGGGCAACAGATACGCAGTATTTT. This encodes CASSWGQRGATDTQYF.

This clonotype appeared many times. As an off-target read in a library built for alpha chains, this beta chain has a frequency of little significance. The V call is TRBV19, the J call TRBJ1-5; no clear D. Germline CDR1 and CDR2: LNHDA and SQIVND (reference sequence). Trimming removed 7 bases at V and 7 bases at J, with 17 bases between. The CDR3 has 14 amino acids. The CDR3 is CASNSHPVGQPQHF. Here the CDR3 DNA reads TGTGCCAGTAACTCACACCCCGTCGGGCAGCCCCAGCATTTT.